Below, 26 T cell receptor beta chains from the same sample are listed, as sequenced in a study of blood T cell repertoires in COVID-19. Sequencing used immunoSEQ multiplex PCR; TCRdb keeps in-frame clones, though not all of them. The sample has 150,000 to 200,000 clones, roughly nine tenths seen once; the top ten hold 10% to 11%. The specimen was peripheral blood. All receptors derive from an older woman with COVID-19, enrolled during active disease.

This clone was counted only a few times. A read error may produce the germline difference seen at one junction end. The chain joins TRBV19 to TRBJ2-1; perhaps TRBD2 as D (5 bases). The CDR3 contains 15 residues. Germline CDR1 and CDR2: LNHDA and SQIVND (reference sequence). The CDR3 sequence is CASSRGQTSDNEQFF. For the CDR3, the DNA is TGTGCCAGCAGTAGAGGGCAAACCTCCGACAATGAGCAGTTCTTC.

The V call is TRBV5-1, the J call TRBJ2-1; 10 bases are shared with TRBD2. The CDR3 is 15 amino acids. The V gene's germline CDR1 is SGHRS and CDR2 YFSETQ. The ends lost 2 bases at V and 6 bases at J; junction bases unmatched: 5. The DNA for the CDR3 is TGCGCCAGCAGCTTCCTAGCGGGAGTAGCCAATGAGCAGTTCTTC. Translation gives CASSFLAGVANEQFF.

The rearrangement joins TRBV24-1 to TRBJ2-1, with 7 positions matching TRBD2. Germline V gene lookup returns CDR1 KGHDR and CDR2 SFDVKD. J was trimmed by 2 bases and V by 2 bases; bases with no gene match: 5. The CDR3 sequence is 16 residues long. The CDR3 is CATSDSSGSAYNEQFF. CDR3 sequence (DNA): TGTGCCACCAGTGATTCTAGCGGAAGTGCCTACAATGAGCAGTTCTTC.

The rearrangement links TRBV28 to TRBJ1-1; D is unclear. V lost 3 bases to trimming and J lost 4 bases, with 12 bases between them. The CDR3 length is 14 residues. Per the germline V gene, CDR1 is MDHEN and CDR2 is SYDVKM. The CDR3 here is CASSLKSGSTEAFF. CDR3 nucleotide sequence: TGTGCCAGCAGTTTGAAGTCGGGAAGCACTGAAGCTTTCTTT.

The chain is built from TRBV5-1 and TRBJ1-1; 7 bases match TRBD1. Germline CDR1 is SGHRS and CDR2 is YFSETQ. The CDR3 extends over 21 amino acids. After removal of 1 base from V and 3 bases from J, the junction contained 24 bases not matched to a gene. CDR3 protein: CASSLPGTGTEKRRAYTEAFF. The DNA for the CDR3 is TGCGCCAGCAGCTTGCCCGGAACCGGGACAGAAAAGCGGCGAGCCTACACTGAAGCTTTCTTT.

The V gene is TRBV10-3, the J gene TRBJ2-5; TRBD1 matches 8 bases. Germline-derived CDR1 and CDR2 are ENHRY and SYGVKD. Trimming at V came to 3 bases and at J to 0 bases, leaving 3 bases not matched to a gene. The CDR3 totals 15 residues. The CDR3 sequence is CAISDRQGNQETQYF. DNA of the CDR3: TGTGCCATCAGTGACAGACAGGGGAACCAAGAGACCCAGTACTTC.

This clone showed up just a few times. V and J are TRBV19 and TRBJ2-1, with 12 bases lining up with TRBD2. This CDR3 is 17 amino acids long. V lost 2 bases to trimming and J lost 6 bases; unmatched junction nucleotides: 8. Germline loops: CDR1 LNHDA, CDR2 SQIVND (reference sequence). This CDR3 is CASSIRDLAGGPNEQFF. As DNA, the CDR3 is TGTGCCAGTAGTATACGGGATCTAGCGGGAGGGCCCAATGAGCAGTTCTTC.

This chain connects TRBV7-9 to TRBJ2-1; tentative D call: TRBD1 (5 bases). Germline assignment: CDR1 SEHNR and CDR2 FQNEAQ (reference sequence). V was clipped by 2 bases and J by 2 bases, with 13 bases between them. The CDR3 totals 16 residues. CDR3 sequence reads: CASSLSAQGAYNEQFF. The CDR3 DNA reads TGTGCCAGCAGCTTATCAGCCCAGGGTGCCTACAATGAGCAGTTCTTC.

The V call is TRBV28, the J call TRBJ1-2, with a weak D call TRBD1 (5 bases). CDR3 length equals 14 residues. Germline CDR1 MDHEN, CDR2 SYDVKM. The V end lost 6 bases, the J end lost 4 bases, and 15 bases lay between the germline ends. The CDR3, as DNA: TGTGCCAGCAGACCTACTCAGGGTGGCTATGGCTACACCTTC. Amino acids: CASRPTQGGYGYTF.

The chain combines TRBV12-3 or TRBV12-4 with TRBJ1-1, with TRBD1 matching 9 bases. The trim removed 6 bases at V and 4 bases at J, leaving 3 bases unmatched. CDR3 length: 13 residues. CDR3 DNA sequence: TGTGCCAGCAGGATACAGGGGGCCACTGAAGCTTTCTTT. Amino acids: CASRIQGATEAFF.

The genes are TRBV12-5 and TRBJ1-5; no reliable D call. The CDR3 is made up of 14 amino acids. V was clipped by 1 base and J by 6 bases, with 10 bases between them. Germline V gives CDR1 LGHNT, CDR2 FRNRAP. The CDR3 DNA reads as TGTGCTAGTGGTTTGGGTAGAACTGTTCAGCCCCAGCATTTT. Amino acid sequence: CASGLGRTVQPQHF.

The chain has TRBV12-5 and TRBJ2-3, with 10 bases aligning to TRBD1. CDR1 and CDR2 (germline): LGHNT, FRNRAP. The J segment lost 3 bases and the V segment lost 4 bases, leaving 4 bases of the junction unmatched. This CDR3 contains 15 residues. The CDR3 sequence: CASGSPGQGTDTQYF. CDR3 sequence (DNA): TGTGCTAGTGGTTCGCCGGGACAGGGGACAGATACGCAGTATTTT.

The chain is built from TRBV6-6 and TRBJ2-1; 8 positions agree with TRBD2. The CDR3 has 14 residues. The J segment lost 5 bases and the V segment lost 9 bases, leaving 9 bases of the junction unmatched. Germline-derived CDR1 and CDR2 are MNHNY and SVGAGI (reference sequence). The DNA for the CDR3 is TGTGCCAGTATAACGGGAGGGCCTAACAATGAGCAGTTCTTC. Translation gives CASITGGPNNEQFF.

The V call is TRBV7-9, the J call TRBJ1-1, with D possibly being TRBD1 (5 bases). CDR1 and CDR2 from the germline V gene are SEHNR and FQNEAQ (reference sequence). Trimming left V 4 bases short and J 5 bases short, with 14 bases between. There are 14 residues in the CDR3. The CDR3 sequence: CASSSTGGGTEAFF. CDR3 DNA: TGTGCCAGCAGCTCCACGGGGGGAGGAACTGAAGCTTTCTTT.

V gene TRBV10-3 combines with J gene TRBJ1-1, with D uncertain. Germline CDR1 reads ENHRY; CDR2 reads SYGVKD. The ends were cut back, 3 bases at V and 0 bases at J, with 14 bases in the middle. The CDR3 sequence is 16 residues long. The CDR3 reads CAISESIQILNTEAFF. CDR3 DNA sequence: TGTGCCATCAGTGAATCCATACAGATTTTGAACACTGAAGCTTTCTTT.

This clone was detected a few times. The chain combines TRBV5-1 with TRBJ1-2; D perhaps matches TRBD1 (6 bases). The CDR3 covers 13 residues. V shed 1 base and J shed 7 bases, with 11 bases lying between them. Germline V gene data show CDR1 as SGHRS and CDR2 as YFSETQ. The CDR3 nucleotides read TGCGCCAGCAGCTTGCAGGGGCAGGTTGGCTACACCTTC. It is translated as CASSLQGQVGYTF.

The rearrangement links TRBV6-5 to TRBJ1-1, with TRBD1 as a possible D gene (6 bases). Trimming removed 4 bases at V and 0 bases at J, with 12 bases between. This CDR3 region has 15 residues. The germline CDR1 and CDR2 sequences are MNHEY and SVGAGI. CDR3 sequence reads: CASSFGQPMNTEAFF. The CDR3 DNA follows: TGTGCCAGCAGTTTCGGACAGCCCATGAACACTGAAGCTTTCTTT.

The rearrangement uses TRBV18 and TRBJ2-5, with D uncertain. The germline V gene has CDR1 KGHSH and CDR2 LQKENI. V was trimmed by 5 bases and J by 1 base, leaving 8 bases between them. The CDR3 runs 13 residues. The CDR3 DNA is TGTGCCAGCTCAGGCCAGCGCCAAGAGACCCAGTACTTC. It is translated as CASSGQRQETQYF.

This clone has just one count. The V call is TRBV30, the J call TRBJ1-6, with D perhaps matching TRBD1 (6 bases). This CDR3 region has 13 residues. Trimming shortened V by 2 bases and J by 10 bases, and 12 bases separated the two germline ends. The germline gives CDR1 GTSNPN, CDR2 SVGIG (reference sequence). The CDR3 reads CAWSIPGASPLHF. CDR3 coding DNA: TGTGCCTGGAGTATACCAGGGGCCTCACCCCTCCACTTT.

DNA for the CDR3: TGTGCCAGCAGTTTGCGCGTGCTGGATTCACCCCTCCACTTT. This codes for CASSLRVLDSPLHF. The rearrangement joins TRBV28 to TRBJ1-6, with D hard to call. The germline V gene has CDR1 MDHEN and CDR2 SYDVKM. The CDR3 is made up of 14 amino acids. V was clipped by 3 bases and J by 8 bases, with 11 bases between them.

The chain uses TRBV5-1 and TRBJ2-7; TRBD1 aligns across 7 bases. Germline values: CDR1 SGHRS, CDR2 YFSETQ. CDR3 length equals 15 residues. V gave up 2 bases and J gave up 2 bases; unmatched junction bases: 7. The CDR3 DNA sequence: TGCGCCAGCAGCTTTGGGGACAGTCGCACCTACGAGCAGTACTTC. Protein: CASSFGDSRTYEQYF. Based on the CDR3 plus reference TRBV5-1 and TRBJ2-7, the full variable domain is KAGVTQTPRYLIKTRGQQVTLSCSPISGHRSVSWYQQTPGQGLQFLFEYFSETQRNKGNFPGRFSGRQFSNSRSEMNVSTLELGDSALYLCASSFGDSRTYEQYFGPGTRLTVT.

The chain joins TRBV11-3 to TRBJ2-1; the D is unclear. Germline V gene sequence: CDR1 SGHNT, CDR2 YENEEA. The CDR3 runs to 15 residues. The V and J ends lost 1 base and 4 bases respectively, with 11 bases between them. The CDR3 DNA reads as TGTGCCAGCAGCTTAGGTTCCACTAATTACAATGAGCAGTTCTTC. Translating gives CASSLGSTNYNEQFF.

The chain couples TRBV7-6 to TRBJ2-3, with 8 positions matching TRBD2. This CDR3 has 15 residues. V lost 1 base, J lost 3 bases, and 3 bases stayed unmatched. CDR1 and CDR2 (germline): SGHVS, FNYEAQ. This CDR3 is CASSLGGGKTDTQYF. The CDR3 coding sequence is TGTGCCAGCAGCTTAGGCGGGGGGAAAACAGATACGCAGTATTTT.

The chain has TRBV30 and TRBJ1-2; TRBD1 agrees at 7 bases. Germline values: CDR1 GTSNPN, CDR2 SVGIG (reference sequence). With 4 bases clipped from V and 2 bases from J, the junction kept 4 bases outside the gene matches. The CDR3 has 13 residues. The chain's CDR3 is CAWTRQGNYGYTF. The CDR3 DNA is TGTGCCTGGACTAGACAGGGCAACTATGGCTACACCTTC.

The rearrangement links TRBV4-3 to TRBJ1-2; D is unclear. With 1 base removed from V and 4 bases from J, the gap between germline ends came to 10 bases. The germline V gene has CDR1 LGHNA and CDR2 YSLEER. The CDR3 runs 14 residues. The CDR3 spells CASSQGGVSYGYTF. CDR3 nucleotide sequence: TGCGCCAGCAGCCAAGGGGGAGTCTCCTATGGCTACACCTTC.

The CDR3 sequence is CASTPLRGRNQPQHF. The CDR3 nucleotides are TGTGCCAGCACCCCGTTGAGGGGGCGGAACCAGCCCCAGCATTTT. This chain links TRBV6-5 with TRBJ1-5; 7 bases are shared with TRBD1. Germline trimming cut 7 bases from V and 7 bases from J; bases unmatched to any gene: 13. The germline V gene encodes CDR1 MNHEY and CDR2 SVGAGI. This CDR3 spans 15 amino acids.